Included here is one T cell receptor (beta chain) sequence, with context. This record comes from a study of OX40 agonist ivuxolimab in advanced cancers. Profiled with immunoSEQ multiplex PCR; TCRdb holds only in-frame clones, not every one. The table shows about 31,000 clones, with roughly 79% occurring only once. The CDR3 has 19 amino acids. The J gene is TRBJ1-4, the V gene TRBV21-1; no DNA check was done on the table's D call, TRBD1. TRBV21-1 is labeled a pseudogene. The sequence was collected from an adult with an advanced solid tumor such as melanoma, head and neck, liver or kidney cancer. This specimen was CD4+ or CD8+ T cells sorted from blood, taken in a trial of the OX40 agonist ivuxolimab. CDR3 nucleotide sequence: TGTGCCAGCAGCCATCTACAGTCATCACAGGGGCGCGGCAATGAAAAACTGTTTTTT. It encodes CASSHLQSSQGRGNEKLFF.